These 22 T cell receptor beta chains were sequenced from one sample in a study of regulatory T cells in long-lasting Graves disease. Sequencing libraries for TCR beta were prepared with iRepertoire HTBI primers and Arm-PCR of CDR3 regions. TCRdb reprocessed the multiplex PCR reads via MiXCR and lists one record per CDR3 protein. The data show approximately 540,000 distinct CDR3 sequences, approximately 12% seen once. Stated time point: newly diagnosed GD, antithyroid drugs for less than 3 months. From RNA extracted from PBMCs, the TCR library was made. A further study also used this sample, focusing on T cells in Graves' hyperthyroidism and ophthalmopathy.

This sample comprised peripheral blood mononuclear cells (PBMCs), obtained at new diagnosis, from a patient treated with antithyroid drugs. These receptors all come from a woman between 25 and 40 years old with Graves disease.

The chain joins TRBV3-1 to TRBJ1-3, with unresolved D. CDR3 size: 15 residues. Trimming removed 1 base from V and 3 bases from J, with 10 bases in between. Germline loops: CDR1 LGHDT, CDR2 YNNKEL (reference sequence). CDR3 loop: CASSQGSRSGNTIYF. The CDR3 coding sequence is TGTGCCAGCAGCCAAGGGTCCAGAAGTGGAAACACCATATATTTT.

This clonotype was detected many times. This sequence joins TRBV7-9 and TRBJ2-3; 7 bases line up with TRBD1. The CDR3 is 14 amino acids. Germline CDR1 reads SEHNR; CDR2 reads FQNEAQ (reference sequence). Trimming at V came to 1 base and at J to 4 bases, leaving 2 bases not matched to a gene. This CDR3 is CASSLEGAADTQYF. As DNA, the CDR3 is TGTGCCAGCAGCTTAGAGGGGGCGGCAGATACGCAGTATTTT.

The sample holds many counts of this clonotype. The chain joins TRBV18 to TRBJ2-5; weak D call: TRBD1 (5 bases). The CDR3 is made up of 14 amino acids. V shed 1 base and J shed 4 bases, with 10 bases lying between them. From germline, CDR1 is KGHSH and CDR2 LQKENI. CDR3 sequence: CASSPQGNRETQYF. The CDR3 nucleotides read TGTGCCAGCTCACCACAGGGGAATCGAGAGACCCAGTACTTC.

Concerning this clonotype itself: Sequence at one end of the junction differs from germline and may be a read error. The J gene is TRBJ2-3, the V gene TRBV7-2; D unresolved. Gene TRBJ1-1 matches the end of the DNA better, so the J call may be wrong. Germline lookup yields CDR1 SGHTA and CDR2 FQGNSA. The CDR3 has 14 amino acids. The DNA of the CDR3 is TGTGCCGGCAGCTTAGAAGTGGGGTTAAGGGCAGCTTTCTTT. This sequence encodes CAGSLEVGLRAAFF.

This clonotype occurred many times. The rearrangement uses TRBV7-9 and TRBJ1-3; possibly TRBD1 for D (6 bases). The V gene's germline CDR1 is SEHNR and CDR2 FQNEAQ (reference sequence). V was cut by 10 bases and J by 6 bases, with 16 bases left in between. The CDR3 contains 13 residues. Written as DNA, the CDR3 is TGTGCCAACTCCCGGACAGTGGAAAACACCATATATTTT. It is translated as CANSRTVENTIYF.

This clonotype was recorded many times. The genes are TRBV7-9 and TRBJ2-7, with D possibly matching TRBD2 (5 bases). Germline values: CDR1 SEHNR, CDR2 FQNEAQ (reference sequence). Trimming stripped 1 base from V and 5 bases from J, with 9 bases between. This CDR3 is built from 13 residues. CDR3 coding DNA: TGTGCCAGCAGCTTAGGAGACGGGGACGAGCAGTACTTC. Protein: CASSLGDGDEQYF.

This clonotype was seen many times. The rearrangement links TRBV6-5 to TRBJ1-2; TRBD1 aligns across 7 bases. The germline gives CDR1 MNHEY, CDR2 SVGAGI. V gave up 4 bases and J gave up 3 bases; unmatched junction bases: 17. The CDR3 loop spans 18 amino acids. The CDR3 nucleotides read TGTGCCAGCAGTTCCCACCAACTCTCCTCAACAGGGGACTATGGCTACACCTTC. Translated, it gives CASSSHQLSSTGDYGYTF.

This clonotype was seen repeatedly, ten times or more. The chain employs TRBV12-3 or TRBV12-4 and TRBJ2-7; the D gene is possibly TRBD2 (5 bases). The CDR3 runs 12 residues. The V end lost 5 bases, the J end lost 9 bases, and 14 bases lay between the germline ends. In nucleotides, the CDR3 is TGTGCCAGCAGTCCCAGCGGTCAGCGGCAGTACTTC. Protein product: CASSPSGQRQYF.

The chain is built from TRBV11-2 and TRBJ2-7, with D perhaps matching TRBD2 (6 bases). The J call could be wrong; TRBJ2-1 is a better fit for the DNA end. This CDR3 has 13 residues. Germline CDR1 SGHAT, CDR2 FQNNGV. The CDR3 sequence is CASSSTSNNEQFF. The CDR3 nucleotides read TGTGCCAGCAGCTCCACTAGCAACAATGAGCAGTTCTTC.

This chain connects TRBV20-1 to TRBJ1-4; D perhaps matches TRBD1 (5 bases). The CDR3 sequence is 11 residues long. Germline V gives CDR1 DFQATT, CDR2 SNEGSKA (reference sequence). Trimming stripped 1 base from V and 11 bases from J, with 8 bases between. The CDR3 protein is CSARGGSKLFF. The CDR3 nucleotides are TGCAGTGCTAGAGGGGGGTCTAAACTGTTTTTT.

The V gene is TRBV7-7, the J gene TRBJ2-1, with TRBD2 matching over 7 bases. V gave up 5 bases and J gave up 7 bases; unmatched junction bases: 5. From germline, CDR1 is SSHAT and CDR2 FNYEAQ (reference sequence). This CDR3 has 13 amino acids. The CDR3 coding sequence is TGTGCCAGCAGCCGCGAGCGGGATAATGAGCAGTTCTTC. This translates into CASSRERDNEQFF.

The sample holds many counts of this clonotype. The V and J genes are TRBV27 and TRBJ2-7; tentative D call: TRBD2 (6 bases). Germline V lookup: CDR1 MNHEY, CDR2 SMNVEV (reference sequence). The ends were cut back, 4 bases at V and 4 bases at J, with 20 bases in the middle. The CDR3 runs 16 residues. The CDR3 loop is CASSSTPAALAYEQYF. Written as DNA, the CDR3 is TGTGCCAGCAGTTCTACCCCCGCCGCCCTAGCGTACGAGCAGTACTTC.

There are many counts of this clonotype. The genes are TRBV20-1 and TRBJ1-1; D unresolved. V was trimmed by 0 bases and J by 9 bases, leaving 17 bases between them. This CDR3 region has 14 residues. Germline V gene lookup returns CDR1 DFQATT and CDR2 SNEGSKA (reference sequence). CDR3 protein: CSARDLAGDLKAFF. The CDR3 coding sequence is TGCAGTGCTAGAGATCTTGCGGGTGACCTGAAAGCTTTCTTT.

This clonotype showed up many times. V and J are TRBV12-3 or TRBV12-4 and TRBJ1-2; D is ambiguous. V lost 6 bases and J lost 2, with 13 bases in between. The CDR3 loop spans 14 amino acids. CDR3 region: CASSAGRENYGYTF. The DNA of the CDR3 is TGTGCCAGCAGCGCCGGACGGGAGAACTATGGCTACACCTTC.

This clonotype was recorded at least ten times. This chain links TRBV6-1 with TRBJ2-1, with 12 bases lining up with TRBD1. Losses at the gene ends were 5 bases for V and 9 bases for J; bases not matched to a gene: 8. CDR1 MNHNS and CDR2 SASEGT come from the germline V gene. CDR3 length: 15 amino acids. CDR3 nucleotide sequence: TGTGCCAGCAGTCGGGGACAGGGGGCGCGTAGTGAGCAGTTCTTC. This codes for CASSRGQGARSEQFF.

This clonotype was detected only a few times. The rearrangement links TRBV5-5 to TRBJ1-5; maybe TRBD1 (6 bases). The germline gives CDR1 SGHKS, CDR2 YYEKEE (reference sequence). Trimming left V 1 base short and J 4 bases short, with 21 bases between. The CDR3 is made up of 18 amino acids. The DNA of the CDR3 is TGTGCCAGCAGCTTGCGCCCCCGTGGACAGTTAATTAATCAGCCCCAGCATTTT. As protein: CASSLRPRGQLINQPQHF.

This clonotype was counted many times. The rearrangement links TRBV7-9 to TRBJ2-3; D possibly corresponds to TRBD2 (7 bases). The CDR3 extends over 17 amino acids. Germline V gene lookup returns CDR1 SEHNR and CDR2 FQNEAQ (reference sequence). Trimming stripped 4 bases from V and 2 bases from J, with 19 bases between. CDR3 coding DNA: TGTGCCAGCAGCTCCGTCGGGGGGCGGCTACACACAGATACGCAGTATTTT. Translating it yields CASSSVGGRLHTDTQYF.

This clonotype was observed a handful of times. The CDR3 is CASSIQGLAGVGEQYF. The CDR3 bases are TGCGCCAGCAGCATCCAAGGACTAGCGGGAGTTGGTGAGCAGTACTTC. The V gene is TRBV5-1, the J gene TRBJ2-7; 13 positions agree with TRBD2. Germline V gene sequence: CDR1 SGHRS, CDR2 YFSETQ. Trimming removed 4 bases from V and 7 bases from J; junction bases left unmatched: 11. The CDR3 loop spans 16 amino acids.

In its sample, this clonotype was seen a few times. The chain has TRBV18 and TRBJ2-3; 8 bases fit TRBD2. The trim removed 9 bases at V and 3 bases at J, leaving 8 bases unmatched. CDR1 and CDR2 from the germline V gene are KGHSH and LQKENI. The length of the CDR3 is 14 residues. CDR3 residues: CASSGLAETDTQYF. CDR3 in DNA: TGTGCCAGTTCCGGACTAGCAGAGACAGATACGCAGTATTTT.

This clonotype showed up many times. The chain's CDR3 is CATSGPRTSKTYEQYF. The DNA of the CDR3 is TGTGCCACATCTGGCCCCCGGACAAGCAAAACCTACGAGCAGTACTTC. The J gene is TRBJ2-7, the V gene TRBV28, with D tentatively TRBD1 (5 bases). Germline CDR1 reads MDHEN; CDR2 reads SYDVKM. V lost 10 bases to trimming and J lost 2 bases, with 24 bases between them. This CDR3 is 16 amino acids long.

This clonotype was observed at least ten times. The chain combines TRBV3-1 with TRBJ2-5, with 7 bases lining up with TRBD1. Germline V gives CDR1 LGHDT, CDR2 YNNKEL (reference sequence). This CDR3 spans 16 amino acids. V gave up 0 bases and J gave up 2 bases; unmatched junction bases: 6. Written as DNA, the CDR3 is TGTGCCAGCAGCCAAGAGCCCTCGGGACAGCAAGAGACCCAGTACTTC. Its protein is CASSQEPSGQQETQYF.

The chain employs TRBV6-2 or TRBV6-3 and TRBJ2-2; D gene unclear. Germline values: CDR1 MNHEY, CDR2 SVGEGT. The CDR3 covers 12 residues. V lost 6 bases, J lost 12 bases, and 14 bases lay in between. CDR3 in amino acids: CASRSSQSKLFF. The CDR3 DNA reads as TGTGCCAGCAGGTCAAGCCAGTCGAAGCTGTTTTTT.